This is a list of T cell receptor beta chains from one sample in a study of spatial heterogeneity in lung cancer. TCRdb reprocessed the 5' RACE reads with MiXCR, giving one entry per CDR3 protein. The sample includes 85,000 to 100,000 distinct CDR3 sequences, 15% to 20% seen only once; the top ten take around a fifth. Material: PBMCs, obtained at follow-up. The receptor set was obtained from a male donor with early-stage non-small cell lung cancer. The CDR3 runs from the conserved cysteine through the conserved F or W. Each record gives: D gene, clone size, V gene, J gene, CDR3 DNA, CDR3 protein. D genes are given only for firm matches. Where a row states a size, it is once, few, many or the class of an expanded clone; other rows omit it.

>TRBD1|-|TRBV5-1|TRBJ1-4
TGCGCCAGCAGCTCCACAGGGGGCTCAACTAATGAAAAACTGTTTTTT
CASSSTGGSTNEKLFF
>-|-|TRBV27|TRBJ1-2
TGTGCCAGCAGTCCTCCCGGACTGGGTGAATATGGCTACACCTTC
CASSPPGLGEYGYTF
>TRBD2|-|TRBV24-1|TRBJ2-3
TGTGCCACCAGTGGGAGTTCTAGCGGGAGAACAGATACGCAGTATTTT
CATSGSSSGRTDTQYF
>-|-|TRBV10-2|TRBJ1-6
TGCGCCAGCAGGACCGATGGGGGGGAGAATTCACCCCTCCACTTT
CASRTDGGENSPLHF
>-|-|TRBV6-5|TRBJ1-2
TGTGCCAGAAAGGATGGCAGTATTTACTATGGCTACACCTTC
CARKDGSIYYGYTF
>-|-|TRBV4-2|TRBJ1-1
TGTGCCAGCAGCCAAGATGGGGGGAACACTGAAGCTTTCTTT
CASSQDGGNTEAFF
>-|few|TRBV7-9|TRBJ2-1
TGTGCCAGCAGCTTAAAAGCGATAGCTGCCTACAATGAGCAGTTCTTC
CASSLKAIAAYNEQFF
>-|few|TRBV11-2|TRBJ2-7
TGTGCCAGCAGCCGAGGACCCTCAGGGTACGAGCAGTACTTC
CASSRGPSGYEQYF
>-|many|TRBV7-3|TRBJ1-1
TGTGCCAGCAGAGGTTCAGTGAACACTGAAGCTTTCTTT
CASRGSVNTEAFF
>TRBD1|-|TRBV29-1|TRBJ2-1
TGCAGCGTTGTCCGGGACAGTTACTTCAATGAGCAGTTCTTC
CSVVRDSYFNEQFF
>-|few|TRBV3-1|TRBJ1-2
TGTGCCAGCAGCCAAGCCGGCTATGGCTACACCTTC
CASSQAGYGYTF
>-|-|TRBV6-1|TRBJ1-2
TGTGCCAGCAGTGCCGGTCAGGGCTATGGCTACACCTTC
CASSAGQGYGYTF
>-|-|TRBV12-3/TRBV12-4|TRBJ2-2
TGTGCCAGCAGTTTAATAGTAGGGCAGAACACCGGGGAGCTGTTTTTT
CASSLIVGQNTGELFF
>-|few|TRBV2|TRBJ2-7
TGTGCCAGCAGTGAAGGGGGAGCCCAGGCGGAGCAGTACTTC
CASSEGGAQAEQYF
>TRBD1|-|TRBV27|TRBJ1-2
TGTGCCAGCACGCCTTCAGGGGGCGGCAACTATGGCTACACCTTC
CASTPSGGGNYGYTF
>TRBD1|-|TRBV3-1|TRBJ1-3
TGTGCCAGCAGACGCGGGACAGGAGGAAACACCATATATTTT
CASRRGTGGNTIYF
>-|few|TRBV7-8|TRBJ2-7
TGTGCCAGCAGCTTAGGTGGCAGATCCTACGAGCAGTACTTC
CASSLGGRSYEQYF
>-|-|TRBV5-1|TRBJ2-7
TGCGCCAGCGGGGACGGAAACCTCCGCCACGAGCAGTACTTC
CASGDGNLRHEQYF
>-|few|TRBV7-9|TRBJ1-1
TGTGCCAGCAGCTTAGGGGCAGCTCCTGAAGCTTTCTTT
CASSLGAAPEAFF
>TRBD2|few|TRBV20-1|TRBJ2-3
TGCAGTGTTAGCCATCATGGCGGGGGGGCCACAGATACGCAGTATTTT
CSVSHHGGGATDTQYF
>TRBD1|medium-sized|TRBV7-8|TRBJ2-2
TGTGCCAGCAGCAAGACACAGGGGACCGGGGAGCTGTTTTTT
CASSKTQGTGELFF
>TRBD1|-|TRBV10-3|TRBJ2-1
TGTGCCATCAGTGATATTAACAGGGGGCCTGAAAATGAGCAGTTCTTC
CAISDINRGPENEQFF
>-|few|TRBV2|TRBJ1-5
TGTGCCAGCACCTCACAGTCAGGCAGCAATCAGCCCCAGCATTTT
CASTSQSGSNQPQHF
>TRBD2|few|TRBV12-3/TRBV12-4|TRBJ2-3
TGTGCCACCGAGTTAGTAGCGGGAGGTTCAGCGCAGTATTTT
CATELVAGGSAQYF
>-|many|TRBV7-9|TRBJ1-1
TGTGCCAGCAGCTTAGGAAGGGGTCCTGAAGCTTTCTTT
CASSLGRGPEAFF
>-|-|TRBV6-5|TRBJ1-5
TGTGCCAGCAAGACGGGGGCGCGGGGTCAGCCCCAGCATTTT
CASKTGARGQPQHF
>-|-|TRBV20-1|TRBJ2-6
TGCAGTGCTCGTCGGTCGTCTGGGGCCAACGTCCTGACTTTC
CSARRSSGANVLTF
>-|many|TRBV6-1|TRBJ2-1
TGTGCCAGCAGTGAATCGGACGTAGGCCAGCAGTTCTTC
CASSESDVGQQFF
>-|few|TRBV9|TRBJ1-6
TGTGCCAGCAGCGTACGGGACGGATATTCACCCCTCCACTTT
CASSVRDGYSPLHF
>TRBD1|-|TRBV7-9|TRBJ1-2
TGTGCCAGCAGCTATGGAGGGCCGGGACAGGGTCGAGGCGGCTACACCTTC
CASSYGGPGQGRGGYTF
>-|-|TRBV27|TRBJ1-4
TGTGCCAGCAGTCCTGGGACGGCCGCGAGTGAAAAACTGTTTTTT
CASSPGTAASEKLFF
>TRBD1|few|TRBV5-1|TRBJ1-2
TGCGCCAGCAGCTCCGGGACAGCTAACTATGGCTACACCTTC
CASSSGTANYGYTF
>-|-|TRBV4-2|TRBJ1-2
TGTGCCAGCAGCCAGAGGACGGACACTAACTATGGCTACACCTTC
CASSQRTDTNYGYTF
>-|-|TRBV29-1|TRBJ1-6
TGCAGCGTAGCCTCCGGGACTGAAGATAATTCACCCCTCCACTTT
CSVASGTEDNSPLHF
>TRBD2|-|TRBV11-2|TRBJ2-1
TGTGCCAGCAGCTTACGACTAGCGGACTACAATGAGCAGTTCTTC
CASSLRLADYNEQFF
>TRBD2|-|TRBV7-6|TRBJ2-3
TGTGCCAGCAGCTCCTTGGAGAGCGGGGGGGCAGATACGCAGTATTTT
CASSSLESGGADTQYF
>TRBD1|few|TRBV10-3|TRBJ2-5
TGTGCCATCAGTGAAAGACAGGGCTGGACCCAGTACTTC
CAISERQGWTQYF
>-|few|TRBV2|TRBJ1-1
TGTGCCAGCAGGTTTGGAACTGAAGCTTTCTTT
CASRFGTEAFF
>-|few|TRBV29-1|TRBJ2-2
TGCAGCGTCGCATGGACAGCGAACACCGGGGAGCTGTTTTTT
CSVAWTANTGELFF
>TRBD1|few|TRBV9|TRBJ2-1
TGTGCCAGCAGCCCAGGGACAGGGGGATCCTACAATGAGCAGTTCTTC
CASSPGTGGSYNEQFF
>TRBD1|few|TRBV6-1|TRBJ1-5
TGTGCCAGCAGTGAGACAGGGGGCTACTATAGCAATCAGCCCCAGCATTTT
CASSETGGYYSNQPQHF